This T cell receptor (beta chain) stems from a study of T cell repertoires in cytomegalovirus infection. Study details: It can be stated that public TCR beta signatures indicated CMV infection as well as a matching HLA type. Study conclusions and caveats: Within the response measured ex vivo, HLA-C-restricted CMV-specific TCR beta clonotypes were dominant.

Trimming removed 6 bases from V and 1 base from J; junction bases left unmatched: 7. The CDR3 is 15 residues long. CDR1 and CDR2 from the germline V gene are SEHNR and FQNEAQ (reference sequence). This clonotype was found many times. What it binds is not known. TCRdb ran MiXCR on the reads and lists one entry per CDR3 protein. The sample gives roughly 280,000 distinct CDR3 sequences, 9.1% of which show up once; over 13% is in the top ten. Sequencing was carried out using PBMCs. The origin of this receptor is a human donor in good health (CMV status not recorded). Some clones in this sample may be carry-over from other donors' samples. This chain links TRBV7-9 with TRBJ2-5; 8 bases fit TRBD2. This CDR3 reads CASSAGLAGQETQYF. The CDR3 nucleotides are TGTGCCAGCAGTGCAGGGCTAGCGGGCCAAGAGACCCAGTACTTC.